The entry below describes one T cell receptor (beta chain). Its cognate antigen is unknown. The data stem from a study of CXCR3-negative and CXCR3-positive naive CD8 T cells. Across the whole study: The dataset comprises approximately 140 million TRB reads in total, with about 1.5 +/- 0.3 million reads per library. Points from the study as a whole: Naive cells that were CXCR3-positive had more hydrophobic TRB CDR3s (compared with CXCR3-negative naive cells). Diversity proved comparably high across both naive subsets and much lower in memory CD8+ cells.

Germline assignment: CDR1 KGHDR and CDR2 SFDVKD. The CDR3 extends over 13 amino acids. UMI-labeled 5' RACE yielded the TRB cDNA libraries. TCRdb reprocessed the 5' RACE reads and stores each CDR3 protein as one record, lacking DNA. Here the sample table reports fewer than 140,000 distinct CDR3 sequences. The sample consisted of naive CXCR3+ CD8+ T cells from blood. The subset denotes: CD45RO-CCR7+CD27+CD95- naive CD8+ T cells expressing CXCR3 (TNR3+). The source of this sequence is a human donor in good health. Some clones in this sample may be carry-over from other donors' samples. The rearrangement joins TRBV24-1 to TRBJ2-7. CDR3 protein: CATSDDGPYEQYF.